This TCR beta chain was captured by sequencing in a study of T cells expressing NK-cell markers. TCRdb re-called the 5' RACE reads, yielding one record per CDR3 amino acid sequence without DNA. The sample table includes approximately 460,000 distinct CDR3 sequences. Germline values: CDR1 LGHDT, CDR2 YNNKEL (reference sequence). CDR3 length equals 15 residues. The TCR comes from a woman aged 18 to 75 in good health. The gene calls are TRBV3-1 and TRBJ2-3; as DNA is missing, the TRBD2 call by TCRdb cannot be tested. Material: blood T cells: a sorted CD56 or NKG2C T cell subset, CD4+ or CD8+ T cells, or bulk PBMC T cells (not recorded which). The CDR3 here is CASSQGTRGLDTQYF.